This T cell receptor (beta chain) was identified during a study of blood T cell repertoires in COVID-19. Turning to the study itself: Acute and convalescent COVID-19 samples came from the United States, Italy and Spain. T cells, B-cell-depleted T cells, or PBMCs provided the cDNA or gDNA that served as material.

Original analysis: For nucleated cells, counts were estimated from reference gene primer amplification. Clones were read by immunoSEQ multiplex PCR, and TCRdb kept only the in-frame ones, dropping some. That table furnishes V, J and clone size, whereas the DNA furnished D and trimming. The table includes 90,000 to 120,000 clones, 85% to 95% detected once. The sequence was obtained from a woman in her 30s with acute or convalescent COVID-19. Sequences were obtained from peripheral blood.

The CDR3 DNA reads TGTGCCAGCAGTTTATCACAGGGTTATGAAAAACTGTTTTTT. It codes for CASSLSQGYEKLFF. The chain joins TRBV28 to TRBJ1-4, with D possibly matching TRBD1 (6 bases). The V and J ends lost 1 base and 6 bases respectively, with 9 bases between them. This CDR3 comprises 14 residues. The germline gives CDR1 MDHEN, CDR2 SYDVKM.